What follows is one TCR beta chain and its context. Participant ages covered roughly 18 to 89 years across approximately 25 US areas. Original data processing: Using reference gene primer amplification, nucleated cell counts were estimated. Clones were sequenced by immunoSEQ multiplex PCR, and TCRdb holds only the in-frame ones, with some missing. The V and J calls and clone size were taken over from that table, and D and trimming were inferred from the DNA. The sample has about 190,000 clones; around 85% are singletons. The CDR3 totals 16 residues. Germline CDR1 SNHLY, CDR2 FYNNEI. The V segment lost 7 bases and the J segment 10 bases; nucleotides outside the gene matches: 16. The data were obtained in a study of blood T cell repertoires in COVID-19. Study-level information: Both acute and convalescent COVID-19 samples were obtained from the United States, Italy and Spain.

Source material: PBMCs or T cells enriched from blood (not recorded which). The receptor was isolated from a woman aged 25 to 39 who had recovered from COVID-19. The chain recombines TRBV2 with TRBJ2-1; 10 positions agree with TRBD2. The CDR3 region has the DNA TGTGCCAGCATTTCAGCGGGAGGGCCCTCCCATTCAGAGCAGTTCTTC. This codes for CASISAGGPSHSEQFF.